The T cell receptor beta chain under discussion was sequenced for a study of OX40 agonist ivuxolimab in advanced cancers. Study-wide points: Some nonresponders likewise displayed low normalized T-cell clonal expansion. Fewer expanded clones were found on average in CD4+ than in CD8+ T cells. The expanded peripheral T cells' antigen specificity was not determined.

For this clone: Its cognate antigen is unknown.

Sequenced by immunoSEQ multiplex PCR; TCRdb stores in-frame clones only, minus some. The table has under 40,000 clones, about three quarters seen once. Autoimmune disease history or systemic immunosuppression disqualified patients. The CDR3 covers 19 residues. J was trimmed by 4 bases and V by 1 base; bases with no gene match: 15. Germline CDR1 and CDR2: LGHNA and YNFKEQ. This TCR was recovered from an adult with an advanced solid tumor such as melanoma, head and neck, liver or kidney cancer. This sample comprised CD4+ or CD8+ T cells sorted from blood, obtained in a trial of the OX40 agonist ivuxolimab. V usage is TRBV4-2 and J usage is TRBJ2-5; 10 bases line up with TRBD1. This CDR3 is CASSQAAGQGFGIGETQYF. The CDR3, as DNA: TGTGCCAGCAGCCAAGCCGCGGGACAGGGGTTTGGTATTGGAGAGACCCAGTACTTC.